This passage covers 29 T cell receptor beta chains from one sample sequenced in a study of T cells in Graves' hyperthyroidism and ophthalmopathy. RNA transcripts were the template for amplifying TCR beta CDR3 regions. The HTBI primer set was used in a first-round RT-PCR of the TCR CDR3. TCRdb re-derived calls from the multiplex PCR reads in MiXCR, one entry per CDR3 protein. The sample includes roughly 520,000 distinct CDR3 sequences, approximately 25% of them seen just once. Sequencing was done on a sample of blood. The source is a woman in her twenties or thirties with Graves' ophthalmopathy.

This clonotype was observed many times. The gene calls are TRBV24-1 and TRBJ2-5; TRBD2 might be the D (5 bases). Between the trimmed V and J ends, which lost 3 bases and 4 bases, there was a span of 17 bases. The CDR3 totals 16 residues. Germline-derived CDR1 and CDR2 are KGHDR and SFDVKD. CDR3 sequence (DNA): TGTGCCACCAGTGATCCCTCCGGACTGGGCGTAGAGACCCAGTACTTC. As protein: CATSDPSGLGVETQYF.

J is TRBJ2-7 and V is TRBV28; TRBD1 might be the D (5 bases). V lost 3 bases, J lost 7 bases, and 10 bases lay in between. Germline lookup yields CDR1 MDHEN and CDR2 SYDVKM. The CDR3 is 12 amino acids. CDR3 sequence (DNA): TGTGCCAGCAGTTTGGGGCCAGGGGAGCAGTACTTC. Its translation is CASSLGPGEQYF.

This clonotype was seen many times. The CDR3 DNA sequence: TGTGCCACCAGTGACCCCAGACTAGCCAAAAACATTCAGTACTTC. Amino acids: CATSDPRLAKNIQYF. V is TRBV24-1 and J is TRBJ2-4; D gene uncertain. The CDR3 extends over 15 amino acids. Trimming pared 4 bases from V and 0 bases from J, leaving 9 bases between. Germline CDR1 is KGHDR and CDR2 is SFDVKD.

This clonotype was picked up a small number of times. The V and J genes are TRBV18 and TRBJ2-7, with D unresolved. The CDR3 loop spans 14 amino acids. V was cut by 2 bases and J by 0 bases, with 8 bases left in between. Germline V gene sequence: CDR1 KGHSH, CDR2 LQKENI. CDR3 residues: CASSPVEFSYEQYF. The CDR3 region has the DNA TGTGCCAGCTCACCAGTGGAATTCTCCTACGAGCAGTACTTC.

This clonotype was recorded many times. CDR3 in DNA: TGTGCCAGCAGCCAAGGTACCTTCTACGAGCAGTACTTC. Translation gives CASSQGTFYEQYF. The V call is TRBV14, the J call TRBJ2-7; D unclear. CDR1 is SGHDN and CDR2 is FVKESK in the germline V gene. The CDR3 length is 13 residues. The V end was cut by 1 base, the J end by 3 bases, with 7 bases between.

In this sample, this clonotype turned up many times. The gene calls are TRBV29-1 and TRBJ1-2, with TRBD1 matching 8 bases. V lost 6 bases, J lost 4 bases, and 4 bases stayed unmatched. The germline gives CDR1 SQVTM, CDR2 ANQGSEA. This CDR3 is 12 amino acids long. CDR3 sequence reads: CSVETGAYGYTF. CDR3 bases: TGCAGCGTGGAGACAGGGGCCTATGGCTACACCTTC.

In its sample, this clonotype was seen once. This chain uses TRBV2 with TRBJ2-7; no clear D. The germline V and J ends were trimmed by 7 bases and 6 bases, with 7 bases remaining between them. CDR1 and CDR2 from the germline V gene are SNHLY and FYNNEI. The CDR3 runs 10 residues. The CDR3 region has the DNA TGTGCCAGCATTGGCGTCGAGCAGTACTTC. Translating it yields CASIGVEQYF. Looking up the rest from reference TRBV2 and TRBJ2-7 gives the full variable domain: EPEVTQTPSHQVTQMGQEVILRCVPISNHLYFYWYRQILGQKVEFLVSFYNNEISEKSEIFDDQFSVERPDGSNFTLKIRSTKLEDSAMYFCASIGVEQYFGPGTRLTVT.

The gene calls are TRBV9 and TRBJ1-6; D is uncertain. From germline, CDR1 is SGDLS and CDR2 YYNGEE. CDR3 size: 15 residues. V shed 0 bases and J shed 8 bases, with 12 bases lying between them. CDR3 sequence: CASSVDSGSYSPLHF. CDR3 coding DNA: TGTGCCAGCAGCGTAGACAGCGGTTCTTATTCACCCCTCCACTTT.

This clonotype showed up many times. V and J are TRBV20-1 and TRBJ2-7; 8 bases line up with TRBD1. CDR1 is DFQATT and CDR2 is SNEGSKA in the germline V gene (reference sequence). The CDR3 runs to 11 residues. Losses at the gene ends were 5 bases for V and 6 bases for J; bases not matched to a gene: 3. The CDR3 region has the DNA TGCAGTGCTGGACAGGGAGGCGAGCAGTACTTC. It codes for CSAGQGGEQYF.

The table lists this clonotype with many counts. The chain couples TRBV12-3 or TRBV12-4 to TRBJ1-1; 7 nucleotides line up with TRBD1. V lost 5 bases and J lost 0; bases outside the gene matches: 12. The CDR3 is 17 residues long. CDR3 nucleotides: TGTGCCAGCAGTCCCCTTTACTCGACAGGGATGAACACTGAAGCTTTCTTT. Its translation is CASSPLYSTGMNTEAFF.

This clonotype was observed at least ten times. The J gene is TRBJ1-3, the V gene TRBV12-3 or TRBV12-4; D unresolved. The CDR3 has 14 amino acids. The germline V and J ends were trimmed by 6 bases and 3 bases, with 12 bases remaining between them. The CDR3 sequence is CASSPNLGGNTIYF. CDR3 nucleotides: TGTGCCAGCAGCCCAAATTTAGGTGGAAACACCATATATTTT.

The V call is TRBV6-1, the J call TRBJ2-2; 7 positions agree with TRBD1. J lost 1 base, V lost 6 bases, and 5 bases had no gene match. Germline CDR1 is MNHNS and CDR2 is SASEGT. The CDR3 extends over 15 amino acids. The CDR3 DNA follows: TGTGCCAGCAGAAGAAGGGGGCAGAACACCGGGGAGCTGTTTTTT. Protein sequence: CASRRRGQNTGELFF.

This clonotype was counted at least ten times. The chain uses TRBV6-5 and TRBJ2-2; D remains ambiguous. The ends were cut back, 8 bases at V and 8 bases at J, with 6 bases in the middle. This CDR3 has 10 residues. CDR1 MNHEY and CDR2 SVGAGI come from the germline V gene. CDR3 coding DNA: TGTGCCAGCGAGGAGGGGGAGCTGTTTTTT. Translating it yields CASEEGELFF.

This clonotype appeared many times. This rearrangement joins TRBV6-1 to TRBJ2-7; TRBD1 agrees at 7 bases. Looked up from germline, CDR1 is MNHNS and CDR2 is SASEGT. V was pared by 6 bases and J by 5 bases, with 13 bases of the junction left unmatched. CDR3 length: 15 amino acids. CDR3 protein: CASRVTTDRLNEQYF. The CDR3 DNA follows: TGTGCCAGCAGGGTGACCACGGACAGGCTGAACGAGCAGTACTTC.

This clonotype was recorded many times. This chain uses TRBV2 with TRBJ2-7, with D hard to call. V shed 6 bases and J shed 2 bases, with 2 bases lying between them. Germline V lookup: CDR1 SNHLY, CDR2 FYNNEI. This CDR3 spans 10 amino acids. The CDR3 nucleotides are TGTGCCAGCAGCCCCTACGAGCAGTACTTC. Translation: CASSPYEQYF.

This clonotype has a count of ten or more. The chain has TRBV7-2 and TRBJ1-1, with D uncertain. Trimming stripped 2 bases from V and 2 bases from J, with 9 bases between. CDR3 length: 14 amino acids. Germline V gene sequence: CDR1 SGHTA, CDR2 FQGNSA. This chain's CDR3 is CASSLRRINTEAFF. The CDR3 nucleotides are TGTGCCAGCAGCTTAAGGCGGATTAACACTGAAGCTTTCTTT.

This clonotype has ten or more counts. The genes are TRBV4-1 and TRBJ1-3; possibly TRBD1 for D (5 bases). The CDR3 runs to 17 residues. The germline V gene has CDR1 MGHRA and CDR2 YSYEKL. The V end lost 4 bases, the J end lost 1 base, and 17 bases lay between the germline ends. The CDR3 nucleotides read TGCGCCAGCAGCCGATATCCGGGACGCCAATCTGGAAACACCATATATTTT. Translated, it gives CASSRYPGRQSGNTIYF.

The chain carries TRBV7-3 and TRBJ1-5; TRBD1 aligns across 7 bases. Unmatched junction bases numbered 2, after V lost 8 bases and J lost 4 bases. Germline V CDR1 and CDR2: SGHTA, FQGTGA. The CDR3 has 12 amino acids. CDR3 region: CASGDSNQPQHF. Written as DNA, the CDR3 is TGTGCCAGCGGGGACAGTAATCAGCCCCAGCATTTT.

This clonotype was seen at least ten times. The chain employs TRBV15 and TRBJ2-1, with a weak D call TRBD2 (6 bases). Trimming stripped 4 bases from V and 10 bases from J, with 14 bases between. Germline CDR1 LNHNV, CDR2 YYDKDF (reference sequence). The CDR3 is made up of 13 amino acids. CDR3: CATSTYGGEEQFF. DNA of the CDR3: TGTGCCACCAGCACGTACGGGGGAGAGGAGCAGTTCTTC.

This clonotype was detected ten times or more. CDR3 sequence: CASSPYPHQPYF. In DNA form, the CDR3 reads TGTGCCAGCAGCCCCTATCCTCACCAACCGTACTTC. The rearrangement uses TRBV7-8 and TRBJ2-7; D is undetermined. This CDR3 has 12 residues. Trimming took 5 bases from V and 12 from J, leaving 17 bases between them. Germline CDR1 reads SGHVS; CDR2 reads FQNEAQ. Full variable domain (rest looked up from reference TRBV7-8 and TRBJ2-7): GAGVSQSPRYKVAKRGQDVALRCDPISGHVSLFWYQQALGQGPEFLTYFQNEAQLDKSGLPSDRFFAERPEGSVSTLKIQRTQQEDSAVYLCASSPYPHQPYFGPGTRLTVT.

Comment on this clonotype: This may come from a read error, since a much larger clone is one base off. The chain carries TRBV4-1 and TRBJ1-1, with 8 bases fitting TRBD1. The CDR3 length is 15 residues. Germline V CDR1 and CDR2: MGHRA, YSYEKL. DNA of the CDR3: TGCGCCAGCAGCCGAGGACAGGGCCCGAACTCTGAAGCTTTCTTT. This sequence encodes CASSRGQGPNSEAFF.

This chain's CDR3 is CSANVIGGVHYEQYF. Here the CDR3 DNA reads TGCAGTGCCAACGTCATCGGGGGGGTTCACTACGAGCAGTACTTC. The chain couples TRBV20-1 to TRBJ2-7, with 8 bases lining up with TRBD2. This CDR3 comprises 15 residues. CDR1 and CDR2 (germline): DFQATT, SNEGSKA (reference sequence). J lost 3 bases, V lost 6 bases, and 13 bases had no gene match.

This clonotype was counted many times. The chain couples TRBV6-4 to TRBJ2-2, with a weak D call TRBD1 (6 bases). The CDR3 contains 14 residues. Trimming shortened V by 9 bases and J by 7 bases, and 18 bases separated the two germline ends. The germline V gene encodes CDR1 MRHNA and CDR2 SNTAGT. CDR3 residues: CASRAGAELGELFF. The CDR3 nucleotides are TGTGCCAGTCGGGCAGGGGCTGAGCTCGGGGAGCTGTTTTTT.

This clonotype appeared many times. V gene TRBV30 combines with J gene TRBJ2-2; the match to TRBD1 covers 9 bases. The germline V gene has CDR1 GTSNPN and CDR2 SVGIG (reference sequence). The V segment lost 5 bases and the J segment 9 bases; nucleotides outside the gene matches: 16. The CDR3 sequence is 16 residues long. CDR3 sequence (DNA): TGTGCCTGGGCGCTGGGCCCGGGACAGGGAAGCCGGGAGCTGTTTTTT. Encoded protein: CAWALGPGQGSRELFF.

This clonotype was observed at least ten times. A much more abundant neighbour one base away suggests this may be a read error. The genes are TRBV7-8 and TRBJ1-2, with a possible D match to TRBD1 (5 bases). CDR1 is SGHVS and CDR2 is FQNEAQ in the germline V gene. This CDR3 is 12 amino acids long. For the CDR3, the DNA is TGTGCCAGCAGCTTACGAGGGGATGGCTACGCCTTC. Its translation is CASSLRGDGYAF. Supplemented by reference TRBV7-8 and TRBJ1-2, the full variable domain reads GAGVSQSPRYKVAKRGQDVALRCDPISGHVSLFWYQQALGQGPEFLTYFQNEAQLDKSGLPSDRFFAERPEGSVSTLKIQRTQQEDSAVYLCASSLRGDGYAFGSGTRLTVV.

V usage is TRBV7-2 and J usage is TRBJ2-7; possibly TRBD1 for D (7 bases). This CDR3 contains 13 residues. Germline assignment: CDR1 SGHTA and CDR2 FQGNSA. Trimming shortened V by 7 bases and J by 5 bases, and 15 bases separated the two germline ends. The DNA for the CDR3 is TGTGCCAGCACACACAGGGGAGGCAACGAGCAGTACTTC. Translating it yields CASTHRGGNEQYF.

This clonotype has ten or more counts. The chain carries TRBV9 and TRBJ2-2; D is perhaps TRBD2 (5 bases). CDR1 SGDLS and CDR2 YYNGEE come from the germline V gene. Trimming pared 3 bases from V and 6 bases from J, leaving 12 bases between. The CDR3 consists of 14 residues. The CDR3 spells CASSARGPPGELFF. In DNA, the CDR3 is TGTGCCAGCAGCGCCCGAGGGCCCCCCGGGGAGCTGTTTTTT.

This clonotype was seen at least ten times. As DNA, the CDR3 is TGCAGTGCTAGAGATCAAGGTGTAGGGGGAGGCTACACCTTC. It yields the protein CSARDQGVGGGYTF. This chain connects TRBV20-1 to TRBJ1-2, with D maybe TRBD1 (6 bases). Germline assignment: CDR1 DFQATT and CDR2 SNEGSKA (reference sequence). This CDR3 contains 14 residues. The ends were cut back, 0 bases at V and 8 bases at J, with 16 bases in the middle.

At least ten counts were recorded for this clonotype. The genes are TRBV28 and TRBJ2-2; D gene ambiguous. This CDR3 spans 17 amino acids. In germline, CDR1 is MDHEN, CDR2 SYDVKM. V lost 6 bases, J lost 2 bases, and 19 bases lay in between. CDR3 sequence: CASRTHLGRANTGELFF. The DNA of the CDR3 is TGTGCCAGCAGAACACACCTCGGACGGGCAAACACCGGGGAGCTGTTTTTT.